Each of the 21 T cell receptor beta chains below was sequenced from the same sample in a study of shared clonotypes between healthy human individuals. CD45RO-negative cells were positively selected for CCR7, leaving out terminally differentiated effector memory CD45RA+ cells. The assay was immunoSEQ multiplex PCR, and TCRdb's table has in-frame clones only and misses some. The profile covers about 750,000 clones, with nearly 95% appearing a single time and approximately 25% taken by the ten largest. The specimen sequenced was naive CD8+ T cells sorted from blood. These receptors all come from a man aged 30-40 years in good health.

The chain has TRBV30 and TRBJ2-1; D is uncertain. This CDR3 contains 14 residues. Germline lookup yields CDR1 GTSNPN and CDR2 SVGIG (reference sequence). V lost 1 base to trimming and J lost 0 bases, with 7 bases between them. CDR3 sequence (DNA): TGTGCCTGGAGTGGCGGCAGCTCCTACAATGAGCAGTTCTTC. This sequence encodes CAWSGGSSYNEQFF.

The chain has TRBV28 and TRBJ1-5; maybe TRBD1 (5 bases). Trimming took off 3 bases at V and 9 bases at J, with 18 bases between the two ends. CDR1 is MDHEN and CDR2 is SYDVKM in the germline V gene. CDR3 length: 15 residues. The DNA of the CDR3 is TGTGCCAGCAGTTTGCCAGGGAATTTTGAGGGGCCCCAGCATTTT. Amino acids: CASSLPGNFEGPQHF.

Concerning this clone: Distinct nucleotide sequences in the sample also encode this CDR3. CDR3 sequence (DNA): TGTGCCAGCAGCCCGCGGCTGAGCAATCAGCCCCAGCATTTT. Its protein is CASSPRLSNQPQHF. The chain has TRBV27 and TRBJ1-5; D remains unclear. Trimming removed 6 bases at V and 1 base at J, with 10 bases between. Germline V gives CDR1 MNHEY, CDR2 SMNVEV (reference sequence). The CDR3 is 14 amino acids.

Details on this clone: Other DNA sequences from this sample encode an identical CDR3 as well. The genes are TRBV7-9 and TRBJ2-1; TRBD2 matches 9 bases. V lost 0 bases and J lost 2; bases outside the gene matches: 2. The germline V gene has CDR1 SEHNR and CDR2 FQNEAQ (reference sequence). This CDR3 region has 16 residues. CDR3 amino acids: CASSLAGLATYNEQFF. The CDR3 region has the DNA TGTGCCAGCAGCTTAGCGGGACTAGCCACCTACAATGAGCAGTTCTTC.

This chain links TRBV28 with TRBJ1-2; D might be TRBD1 (6 bases). V was cut by 6 bases and J by 5 bases, with 16 bases left in between. The CDR3 loop spans 14 amino acids. The germline V gene encodes CDR1 MDHEN and CDR2 SYDVKM. This CDR3 reads CASRGGRSRYGYTF. CDR3 nucleotide sequence: TGTGCCAGCAGGGGGGGGCGGAGTCGATATGGCTACACCTTC.

This clone was seen only once. This chain joins TRBV6-6 and TRBJ2-1; 11 bases map to TRBD2. Germline CDR1 is MNHNY and CDR2 is SVGAGI (reference sequence). Trimming removed 4 bases from V and 1 base from J; junction bases left unmatched: 3. The CDR3 has 16 amino acids. The CDR3 nucleotides are TGTGCCAGCAGTTTGAGGACTAGCGGGTCCTACAATGAGCAGTTCTTC. Amino acid sequence: CASSLRTSGSYNEQFF.

The rearrangement links TRBV7-9 to TRBJ2-5; D unclear. Trimming removed 5 bases from V and 4 bases from J, with 14 bases in between. The CDR3 runs 14 residues. Germline values: CDR1 SEHNR, CDR2 FQNEAQ (reference sequence). CDR3 region: CASSLGPLPETQYF. CDR3 DNA: TGTGCCAGCAGCCTTGGACCTCTACCAGAGACCCAGTACTTC.

This clone has a single count. The genes are TRBV27 and TRBJ2-7, with TRBD1 matching 7 bases. The V gene end was trimmed by 2 bases and the J gene end by 6 bases; junction bases not matched to a gene: 4. The CDR3 is made up of 13 amino acids. CDR1 and CDR2 from the germline V gene are MNHEY and SMNVEV (reference sequence). CDR3 region: CASSLGDSIEQYF. The CDR3 region has the DNA TGTGCCAGCAGTTTAGGGGACAGCATCGAGCAGTACTTC.

V usage is TRBV28 and J usage is TRBJ2-7, with a weak D call TRBD1 (6 bases). Germline CDR1 is MDHEN and CDR2 is SYDVKM. This CDR3 is built from 14 residues. The ends were cut back, 7 bases at V and 1 base at J, with 14 bases in the middle. The CDR3 DNA sequence: TGTGCCAGCACCTTAGGACAGCCTTCCTACGAGCAGTACTTC. Protein product: CASTLGQPSYEQYF. Combining the CDR3 with reference TRBV28 and TRBJ2-7 gives the whole variable domain DVKVTQSSRYLVKRTGEKVFLECVQDMDHENMFWYRQDPGLGLRLIYFSYDVKMKEKGDIPEGYSVSREKKERFSLILESASTNQTSMYLCASTLGQPSYEQYFGPGTRLTVT.

The J gene is TRBJ1-5, the V gene TRBV28; 11 nucleotides match TRBD1. With V trimmed by 8 bases and J by 7 bases, 10 bases remained unmatched. Germline V gives CDR1 MDHEN, CDR2 SYDVKM. This CDR3 has 15 residues. CDR3 sequence reads: CASLVGTGGFQPQHF. In nucleotides, the CDR3 is TGTGCCAGCCTAGTAGGGACAGGGGGTTTCCAGCCCCAGCATTTT.

J is TRBJ2-3 and V is TRBV7-2; D is perhaps TRBD2 (6 bases). This CDR3 is built from 15 residues. Germline-derived CDR1 and CDR2 are SGHTA and FQGNSA. Trimming removed 5 bases from V and 1 base from J, with 13 bases in between. The CDR3 spells CASSPSPSGTDTQYF. DNA for the CDR3: TGTGCCAGCAGCCCCAGTCCTAGCGGCACAGATACGCAGTATTTT.

The DNA for the CDR3 is TGTGCCAGCAGTTACAACCCACAGGGGGCGAACTACGAGCAGTACTTC. Translating it yields CASSYNPQGANYEQYF. V gene TRBV6-5 combines with J gene TRBJ2-7, with 9 positions matching TRBD1. With V trimmed by 2 bases and J by 3 bases, 8 bases remained unmatched. CDR3 length: 16 amino acids. From germline, CDR1 is MNHEY and CDR2 SVGAGI.

The genes are TRBV19 and TRBJ2-2, with D perhaps TRBD1 or TRBD2 (5 bases each). The CDR3 is 15 amino acids. V dropped 4 bases and J dropped 6 bases, with 15 bases sitting between them. Germline V gene lookup returns CDR1 LNHDA and CDR2 SQIVND (reference sequence). CDR3 sequence (DNA): TGTGCCAGTAGTAGCGACCGGGACCCAGCCGGGGAGCTGTTTTTT. Protein: CASSSDRDPAGELFF.

The genes are TRBV30 and TRBJ1-1; D unresolved. V lost 2 bases and J lost 0, with 16 bases in between. This CDR3 contains 16 residues. The germline V gene has CDR1 GTSNPN and CDR2 SVGIG (reference sequence). The CDR3 nucleotides read TGTGCCTGGAGTCTTGACACCTCGAGAATGAACACTGAAGCTTTCTTT. It is translated as CAWSLDTSRMNTEAFF.

The chain combines TRBV27 with TRBJ2-5; the D call may be TRBD1 or TRBD2 (5 bases each). Germline CDR1 and CDR2: MNHEY and SMNVEV (reference sequence). V lost 3 bases and J 5 bases, leaving 19 bases between the germline ends. There are 16 residues in the CDR3. CDR3: CASSFLGDRYLETQYF. The DNA of the CDR3 is TGTGCCAGCAGTTTCCTGGGGGACCGGTACTTGGAGACCCAGTACTTC.

This clone appeared a single time. This chain links TRBV6-4 with TRBJ2-2; D is undetermined. The length of the CDR3 is 9 residues. V lost 6 bases to trimming and J lost 7 bases, with 0 bases between them. Germline CDR1 MRHNA, CDR2 SNTAGT. In DNA form, the CDR3 reads TGTGCCAGCAGCGGGGAGCTGTTTTTT. Residues: CASSGELFF.

The chain employs TRBV7-2 and TRBJ2-3, with TRBD2 matching 10 bases. This CDR3 comprises 15 residues. V shed 5 bases, J shed 10 bases, and the junction held 12 bases outside the gene matches. Germline assignment: CDR1 SGHTA and CDR2 FQGNSA. The CDR3 nucleotides are TGTGCCAGCAGCGAGGGACTAGCGTACGTTGAATCGCAGTATTTT. This encodes CASSEGLAYVESQYF.

The rearrangement links TRBV18 to TRBJ2-2; 10 bases line up with TRBD2. The trim removed 3 bases at V and 4 bases at J, leaving 8 bases unmatched. CDR1 is KGHSH, CDR2 LQKENI, per germline. The length of the CDR3 is 17 residues. CDR3 loop: CASSPRKREGFTGELFF. The CDR3 bases are TGTGCCAGCTCACCGAGGAAGCGGGAGGGATTCACCGGGGAGCTGTTTTTT.

The chain links TRBV6-5 to TRBJ2-1; 7 nucleotides line up with TRBD2. The CDR3 sequence is 14 residues long. Germline lookup yields CDR1 MNHEY and CDR2 SVGAGI. Trimming at V came to 3 bases and at J to 4 bases, leaving 3 bases not matched to a gene. This chain's CDR3 is CASSYGDYYNEQFF. Written as DNA, the CDR3 is TGTGCCAGCAGTTATGGGGACTATTACAATGAGCAGTTCTTC.

The chain recombines TRBV15 with TRBJ2-7; weak D call: TRBD2 (5 bases). CDR3 length: 16 amino acids. V lost 0 bases and J lost 2, with 14 bases in between. CDR1 is LNHNV, CDR2 YYDKDF, per germline (reference sequence). The CDR3 is CATSRDRASLAYEQYF. The CDR3 bases are TGTGCCACCAGCAGAGATCGGGCTAGCCTAGCCTACGAGCAGTACTTC. The variable domain in full, completed from reference TRBV15 and TRBJ2-7, reads DAMVIQNPRYQVTQFGKPVTLSCSQTLNHNVMYWYQQKSSQAPKLLFHYYDKDFNNEADTPDNFQSRRPNTSFCFLDIRSPGLGDTAMYLCATSRDRASLAYEQYFGPGTRLTVT.

The chain employs TRBV5-6 and TRBJ1-1, with TRBD1 as a possible D gene (5 bases). Trimming stripped 4 bases from V and 0 bases from J, with 22 bases between. Germline V CDR1 and CDR2: SGHDT, YYEEEE. The CDR3 is 18 amino acids. CDR3 bases: TGTGCCAGCAGCAATAAGGTCAGGGAGATGCGGCTGAACACTGAAGCTTTCTTT. It codes for CASSNKVREMRLNTEAFF.